The clone carrying this T cell receptor beta chain was picked up many times. From RNA transcripts, TCR beta CDR3 regions were amplified. TCR CDR3 regions were first amplified by RT-PCR with HTBI primers. TCRdb independently ran MiXCR on the multiplex PCR reads; one entry per CDR3 protein. The table lists fewer than 400,000 distinct CDR3 sequences, more than 13% of them singletons. These data come from a study of T cells in Graves' hyperthyroidism and ophthalmopathy. Trimming stripped 10 bases from V and 6 bases from J, with 28 bases between. Germline V gene data show CDR1 as MDHEN and CDR2 as SYDVKM. This CDR3 region has 17 residues.

The origin of this receptor is a man aged 45-65 years with Graves' ophthalmopathy. The sequencing input was blood. V gene TRBV28 combines with J gene TRBJ2-1, with D perhaps TRBD1 (7 bases). The CDR3 sequence: CAISPGDSTLGTNEQFF. As DNA, the CDR3 is TGTGCCATCTCCCCGGGGGACAGCACACTGGGCACCAATGAGCAGTTCTTC.